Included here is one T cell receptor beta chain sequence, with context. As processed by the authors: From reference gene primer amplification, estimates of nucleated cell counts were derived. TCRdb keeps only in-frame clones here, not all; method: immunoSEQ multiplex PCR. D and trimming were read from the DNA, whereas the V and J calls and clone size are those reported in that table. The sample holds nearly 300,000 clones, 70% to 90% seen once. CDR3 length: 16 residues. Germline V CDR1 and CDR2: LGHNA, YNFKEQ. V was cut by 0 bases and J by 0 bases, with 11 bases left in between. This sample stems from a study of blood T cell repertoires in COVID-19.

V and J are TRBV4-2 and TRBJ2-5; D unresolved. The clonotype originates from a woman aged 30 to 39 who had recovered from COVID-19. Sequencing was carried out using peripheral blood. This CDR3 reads CASSQERLVDQETQYF. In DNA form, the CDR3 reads TGTGCCAGCAGCCAAGAGCGGCTAGTGGACCAAGAGACCCAGTACTTC.